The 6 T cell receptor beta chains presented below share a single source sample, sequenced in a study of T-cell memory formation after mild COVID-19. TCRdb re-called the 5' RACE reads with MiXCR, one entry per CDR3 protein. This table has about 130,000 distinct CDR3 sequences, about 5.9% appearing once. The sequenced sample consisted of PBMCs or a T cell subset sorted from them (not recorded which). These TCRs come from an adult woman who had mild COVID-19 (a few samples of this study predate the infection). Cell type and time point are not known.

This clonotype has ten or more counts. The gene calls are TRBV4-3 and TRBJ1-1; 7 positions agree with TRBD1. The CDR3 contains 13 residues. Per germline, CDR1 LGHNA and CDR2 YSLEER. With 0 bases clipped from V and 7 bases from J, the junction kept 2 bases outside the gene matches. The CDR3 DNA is TGCGCCAGCAGCCAAGAGACAGGGCTTGAAGCTTTCTTT. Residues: CASSQETGLEAFF.

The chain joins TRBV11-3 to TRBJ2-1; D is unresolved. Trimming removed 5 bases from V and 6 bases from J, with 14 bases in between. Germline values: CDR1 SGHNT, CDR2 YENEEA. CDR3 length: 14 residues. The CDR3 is CASSHRGVPNEQFF. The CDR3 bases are TGTGCCAGCAGCCACCGTGGGGTTCCCAATGAGCAGTTCTTC.

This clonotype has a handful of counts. CDR3 coding DNA: TGTGCCAGCAGAGAACTAGCGGGGGGAGAAAGGTCCTACAATGAGCAGTTCTTC. It translates to CASRELAGGERSYNEQFF. The chain is built from TRBV6-6 and TRBJ2-1; 12 bases agree with TRBD2. Trimming cost V 6 bases and J 1 base; bases outside gene matches: 10. The V gene's germline CDR1 is MNHNY and CDR2 SVGAGI (reference sequence). The CDR3 extends over 18 amino acids.

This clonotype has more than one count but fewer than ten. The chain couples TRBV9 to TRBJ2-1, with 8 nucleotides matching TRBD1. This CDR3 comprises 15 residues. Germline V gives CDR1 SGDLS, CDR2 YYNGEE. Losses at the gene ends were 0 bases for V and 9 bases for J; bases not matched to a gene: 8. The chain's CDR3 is CASSVAPGGRGEQFF. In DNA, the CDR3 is TGTGCCAGCAGCGTAGCTCCAGGGGGCCGAGGTGAGCAGTTCTTC. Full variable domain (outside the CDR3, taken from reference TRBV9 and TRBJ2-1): DSGVTQTPKHLITATGQRVTLRCSPRSGDLSVYWYQQSLDQGLQFLIQYYNGEERAKGNILERFSAQQFPDLHSELNLSSLELGDSALYFCASSVAPGGRGEQFFGPGTRLTVL.

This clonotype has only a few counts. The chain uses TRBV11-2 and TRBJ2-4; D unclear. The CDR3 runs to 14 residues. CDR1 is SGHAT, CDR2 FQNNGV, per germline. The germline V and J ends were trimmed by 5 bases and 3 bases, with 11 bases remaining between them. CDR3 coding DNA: TGTGCCAGCAGCAGCCAGGTTTACAAAAACATTCAGTACTTC. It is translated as CASSSQVYKNIQYF.

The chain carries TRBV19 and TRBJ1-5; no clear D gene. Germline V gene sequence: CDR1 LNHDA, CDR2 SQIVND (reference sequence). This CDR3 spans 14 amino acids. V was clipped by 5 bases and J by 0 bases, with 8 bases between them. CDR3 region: CASSGQYSNQPQHF. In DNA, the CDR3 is TGTGCCAGTAGTGGGCAATATAGCAATCAGCCCCAGCATTTT. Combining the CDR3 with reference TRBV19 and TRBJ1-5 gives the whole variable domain DGGITQSPKYLFRKEGQNVTLSCEQNLNHDAMYWYRQDPGQGLRLIYYSQIVNDFQKGDIAEGYSVSREKKESFPLTVTSAQKNPTAFYLCASSGQYSNQPQHFGDGTRLSIL.